The present T cell receptor (beta chain) was sequenced within a study of T cell responses to AZD1222 COVID-19 vaccine. Findings and caveats of the study: White British ancestry dominated among donors, who included more females, and clonal diversity was possibly underestimated. Nearly half of spike-specific TCRs reportedly target unmutated variant regions. Spike-specific TCR depth and breadth grew after two AZD1222 doses. Regions 160-218 and 743-854 held dominance among vaccine-associated CD4 TCRs, which spanned spike.

The table came from immunoSEQ multiplex PCR; TCRdb's copy has only in-frame clones and leaves some out. The table has 25,000 to 35,000 clones, around 90% seen once; the top ten hold about 1.2%. CDR1 and CDR2 (germline): SNHLY, FYNNEI. The CDR3 length is 14 residues. V was trimmed by 5 bases and J by 2 bases, leaving 12 bases between them. As concerns this clone: Its antigen remains unidentified.

V gene TRBV2 combines with J gene TRBJ1-2, with a weak D call TRBD1 (6 bases). The clonotype originates from an adult in good health. Source: peripheral blood, taken on day 0 of AZD1222 vaccination. CDR3 sequence: CASSIGQYNYGYTF. CDR3 nucleotides: TGTGCCAGCAGTATTGGACAGTACAACTATGGCTACACCTTC.